Below, 19 T cell receptor beta chains from the same sample are listed, as sequenced in a study of blood T cell repertoires in COVID-19. Here immunoSEQ multiplex PCR was the method, and the copy in TCRdb shows in-frame clones only, minus some. Counted here are roughly 340,000 clones, roughly nine tenths occurring once; the ten biggest clones make up around 3%. Input material: peripheral blood. These receptors came from a woman in her twenties or thirties with COVID-19, enrolled during active disease.

V gene TRBV2 combines with J gene TRBJ1-1; the D gene is possibly TRBD1 (6 bases). The length of the CDR3 is 15 residues. Germline loops: CDR1 SNHLY, CDR2 FYNNEI. Trimming pared 6 bases from V and 0 bases from J, leaving 14 bases between. The CDR3 protein is CASRFTGYMNTEAFF. CDR3 in DNA: TGTGCCAGCAGATTTACAGGGTACATGAACACTGAAGCTTTCTTT.

V is TRBV7-2 and J is TRBJ1-5; TRBD1 matches at 9 bases. Germline-derived CDR1 and CDR2 are SGHTA and FQGNSA. CDR3 length equals 17 residues. V was clipped by 5 bases and J by 0 bases; unmatched bases: 8. CDR3 nucleotide sequence: TGTGCCAGCAGCCCACAGGGGGCCCCATATAGCAATCAGCCCCAGCATTTT. Protein sequence: CASSPQGAPYSNQPQHF.

This sequence joins TRBV28 and TRBJ2-2, with 9 bases that match TRBD1. The CDR3 loop spans 16 amino acids. The germline gives CDR1 MDHEN, CDR2 SYDVKM. Germline trimming cut 3 bases from V and 5 bases from J; bases unmatched to any gene: 7. The CDR3 region is CASSFTWDRETGELFF. Written as DNA, the CDR3 is TGTGCCAGCAGTTTTACTTGGGACAGGGAAACCGGGGAGCTGTTTTTT.

The genes are TRBV6-5 and TRBJ1-5, with D hard to call. V was clipped by 2 bases and J by 5 bases, with 7 bases between them. Germline V gene sequence: CDR1 MNHEY, CDR2 SVGAGI. The CDR3 length is 13 residues. The CDR3 loop reads CASSYRVHQPQHF. Written as DNA, the CDR3 is TGTGCCAGCAGTTACCGGGTCCATCAGCCCCAGCATTTT.

CDR3 protein: CASSFRLAGYTDTQYF. The CDR3 nucleotides are TGTGCCAGCAGTTTCCGGCTAGCGGGGTACACAGATACGCAGTATTTT. The chain has TRBV28 and TRBJ2-3; TRBD2 agrees at 9 bases. J lost 2 bases, V lost 3 bases, and 6 bases had no gene match. Germline lookup yields CDR1 MDHEN and CDR2 SYDVKM. This CDR3 is built from 16 residues.

The V and J genes are TRBV7-9 and TRBJ1-1; TRBD1 matches 10 bases. Germline values: CDR1 SEHNR, CDR2 FQNEAQ (reference sequence). The CDR3 runs to 15 residues. Unmatched junction bases numbered 8, after V lost 4 bases and J lost 6 bases. CDR3 residues: CASSSNRQGASEAFF. The DNA for the CDR3 is TGTGCCAGCAGCTCAAACAGACAGGGGGCATCTGAAGCTTTCTTT.

V usage is TRBV19 and J usage is TRBJ2-7, with 8 bases aligning to TRBD1. There are 13 residues in the CDR3. Germline-derived CDR1 and CDR2 are LNHDA and SQIVND (reference sequence). V trimming: 3 bases; J trimming: 4 bases; junction bases outside the gene matches: 2. CDR3 sequence (DNA): TGTGCCAGTAGTATCAGGACAGGGTACGAGCAGTACGTC. Amino acid sequence: CASSIRTGYEQYV.

This clone was recorded once. V gene TRBV6-4 combines with J gene TRBJ2-3, with D perhaps TRBD1 (5 bases). The CDR3 is 13 amino acids. The V gene's germline CDR1 is MRHNA and CDR2 SNTAGT. The V gene lost 4 bases and the J gene lost 2 bases, with 7 bases spanning the gap. CDR3 bases: TGTGCCAGCAGTGGGACAAACACAGATACGCAGTATTTT. Its protein is CASSGTNTDTQYF.

The J gene is TRBJ2-4, the V gene TRBV4-2, with 8 bases identical to TRBD2. The CDR3 has 17 residues. Trimming took 5 bases from V and 4 from J; bases not matched to a gene: 13. CDR1 LGHNA and CDR2 YNFKEQ come from the germline V gene. The CDR3 protein is CASSKGFGGGPKNIQYF. As DNA, the CDR3 is TGTGCCAGCAGCAAAGGGTTCGGCGGGGGGCCGAAAAACATTCAGTACTTC.

The chain carries TRBV6-2 or TRBV6-3 and TRBJ2-5, with TRBD2 identical over 11 bases. Trimming at V came to 5 bases and at J to 2 bases, leaving 4 bases not matched to a gene. This CDR3 is 15 amino acids long. Germline loops: CDR1 MNHEY, CDR2 SVGEGT. Here the CDR3 reads CASSLLAGVQETQYF. The CDR3 coding sequence is TGTGCCAGCAGTCTACTAGCGGGGGTACAAGAGACCCAGTACTTC.

The genes are TRBV18 and TRBJ1-2; D is unclear. CDR3 length: 12 amino acids. V lost 6 bases, J lost 4 bases, and 9 bases lay in between. The germline V gene has CDR1 KGHSH and CDR2 LQKENI. CDR3 residues: CASSSDTYGYTF. CDR3 DNA: TGTGCCAGCTCCTCCGACACCTATGGCTACACCTTC. The whole variable domain, remainder taken from reference TRBV18 and TRBJ1-2, is NAGVMQNPRHLVRRRGQEARLRCSPMKGHSHVYWYRQLPEEGLKFMVYLQKENIIDESGMPKERFSAEFPKEGPSILRIQQVVRGDSAAYFCASSSDTYGYTFGSGTRLTVV.

The chain employs TRBV9 and TRBJ1-6; TRBD1 matches at 8 bases. The CDR3 contains 15 residues. The V gene end was trimmed by 2 bases and the J gene end by 6 bases; junction bases not matched to a gene: 4. CDR1 and CDR2 from the germline V gene are SGDLS and YYNGEE. CDR3 bases: TGTGCCAGCAGCGTCACAGGGGGACCTAATTCACCCCTCCACTTT. This codes for CASSVTGGPNSPLHF.

This rearrangement joins TRBV4-3 to TRBJ2-3; D might be TRBD2 (5 bases). CDR1 and CDR2 from the germline V gene are LGHNA and YSLEER. The V end lost 0 bases, the J end lost 0 bases, and 7 bases lay between the germline ends. The CDR3 is 15 residues long. DNA for the CDR3: TGCGCCAGCAGCCAAGATCAGCGGAGCACAGATACGCAGTATTTT. This gives the protein CASSQDQRSTDTQYF.

V gene TRBV19 combines with J gene TRBJ1-5; D may be TRBD1 (6 bases). V lost 6 bases and J lost 7, with 19 bases in between. The CDR3 length is 15 residues. From germline, CDR1 is LNHDA and CDR2 SQIVND (reference sequence). The CDR3 DNA follows: TGTGCCAGTAGCCCGGCAGTGGGGGCTGGGCAGCCCCAGCATTTT. Encoded protein: CASSPAVGAGQPQHF.

The table lists this clone with a count of one. The chain uses TRBV28 and TRBJ2-3; perhaps TRBD1 as D (5 bases). V gave up 4 bases and J gave up 2 bases, with 19 bases separating them. The CDR3 consists of 17 residues. The germline gives CDR1 MDHEN, CDR2 SYDVKM. The CDR3, as DNA: TGTGCCAGCAGTTACCCCTCTAGGGGCTCAGACACAGATACGCAGTATTTT. As protein: CASSYPSRGSDTDTQYF.

The rearrangement links TRBV7-8 to TRBJ2-1; 14 bases align to TRBD2. CDR1 is SGHVS and CDR2 is FQNEAQ in the germline V gene. The J segment lost 8 bases and the V segment lost 4 bases, leaving 4 bases of the junction unmatched. The CDR3 is made up of 15 amino acids. This chain's CDR3 is CASSSGTSGSDEQFF. CDR3 bases: TGTGCCAGCAGCTCCGGGACTAGCGGGAGCGATGAGCAGTTCTTC.

The chain combines TRBV4-3 with TRBJ2-1, with TRBD2 matching over 10 bases. Trimming removed 1 base from V and 5 bases from J; junction bases left unmatched: 8. Germline CDR1 is LGHNA and CDR2 is YSLEER. The CDR3 is 17 amino acids. CDR3 DNA: TGCGCCAGCAGCCAAGGCCGATCTAGCGGGAGCCACAATGAGCAGTTCTTC. Its translation: CASSQGRSSGSHNEQFF.

CDR3 loop: CASSKGRGYEQYV. The CDR3 DNA follows: TGTGCCAGCTCCAAGGGGCGGGGCTACGAGCAGTACGTC. The chain combines TRBV2 with TRBJ2-7; D is perhaps TRBD2 (6 bases). This CDR3 spans 13 amino acids. In germline, CDR1 is SNHLY, CDR2 FYNNEI. The V and J ends lost 8 bases and 3 bases respectively, with 14 bases between them.

The chain has TRBV11-2 and TRBJ1-1; TRBD1 is a possible D gene (5 bases). The CDR3 totals 17 residues. CDR1 is SGHAT, CDR2 FQNNGV, per germline. V lost 6 bases and J 4 bases, leaving 24 bases between the germline ends. DNA for the CDR3: TGTGCCAGCAGACAGAGTGGGTGGGGCGCTGGTGGCACTGAAGCTTTCTTT. It is translated as CASRQSGWGAGGTEAFF.